The clone carrying this T cell receptor beta chain was recorded many times. This CDR3 comprises 14 residues. Trimming removed 3 bases from V and 0 bases from J, with 8 bases in between. The time point was: healthy volunteer bleed at 2 weeks. Before extraction, the whole blood was not fractionated, and total RNA was taken from it. One entry per CDR3 protein, called by TCRdb with MiXCR from the RACE reads. Of about 46,000 distinct CDR3 sequences in the sample, around 4.5% were seen once. The record originates from a study of human T cells and chemical hapten exposure. V is TRBV12-3 or TRBV12-4 and J is TRBJ1-1, with a tentative D call TRBD1 (5 bases). The sequencing sample was made of whole blood. The TCR was taken from a female donor in good health. Some clones in this sample may be carry-over from other donors' samples. The CDR3 region has the DNA TGTGCCAGCAGTTTGCAGGGAATGAACACTGAAGCTTTCTTT. Its protein product is CASSLQGMNTEAFF.